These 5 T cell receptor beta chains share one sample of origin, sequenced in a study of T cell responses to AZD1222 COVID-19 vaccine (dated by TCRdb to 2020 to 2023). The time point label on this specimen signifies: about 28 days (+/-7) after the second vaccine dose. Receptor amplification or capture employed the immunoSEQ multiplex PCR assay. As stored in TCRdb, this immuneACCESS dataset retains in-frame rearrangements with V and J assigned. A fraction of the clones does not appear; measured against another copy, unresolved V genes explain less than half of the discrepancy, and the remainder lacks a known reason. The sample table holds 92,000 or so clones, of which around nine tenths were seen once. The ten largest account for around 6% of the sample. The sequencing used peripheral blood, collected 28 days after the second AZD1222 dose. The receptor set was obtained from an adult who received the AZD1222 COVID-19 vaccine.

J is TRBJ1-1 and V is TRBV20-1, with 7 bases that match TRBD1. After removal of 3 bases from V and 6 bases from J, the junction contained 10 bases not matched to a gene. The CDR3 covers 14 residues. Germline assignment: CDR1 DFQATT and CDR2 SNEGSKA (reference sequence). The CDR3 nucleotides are TGCAGTGCTAGTATCGTCAGGGGGGAGGCTGAAGCTTTCTTT. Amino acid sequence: CSASIVRGEAEAFF.

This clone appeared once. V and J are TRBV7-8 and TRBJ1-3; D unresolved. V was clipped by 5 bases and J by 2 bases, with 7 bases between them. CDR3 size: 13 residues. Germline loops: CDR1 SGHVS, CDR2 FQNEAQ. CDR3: CASSPQAGNTIYF. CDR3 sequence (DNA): TGTGCCAGCAGCCCACAAGCTGGAAACACCATATATTTT.

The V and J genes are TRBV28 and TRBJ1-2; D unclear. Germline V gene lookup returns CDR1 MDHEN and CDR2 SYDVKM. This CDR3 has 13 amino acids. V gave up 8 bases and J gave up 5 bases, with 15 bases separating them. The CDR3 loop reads CASVPSDTYGYTF. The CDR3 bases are TGTGCCAGCGTCCCTTCTGATACTTATGGCTACACCTTC.

The CDR3, as DNA: TGTGCCAGCAGTTCAACCCGGGCAGGGGTTGAAAAACTGTTTTTT. It translates to CASSSTRAGVEKLFF. The chain has TRBV6-5 and TRBJ1-4; D is possibly TRBD1 (6 bases). Trimming took off 4 bases at V and 7 bases at J, with 16 bases between the two ends. Germline V gene data show CDR1 as MNHEY and CDR2 as SVGAGI. The CDR3 runs to 15 residues.

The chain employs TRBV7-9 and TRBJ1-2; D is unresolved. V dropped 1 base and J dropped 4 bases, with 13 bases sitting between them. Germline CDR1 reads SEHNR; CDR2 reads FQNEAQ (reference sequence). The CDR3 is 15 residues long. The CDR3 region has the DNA TGTGCCAGCAGCTTAGTGGGTAGTGGAATCTATGGCTACACCTTC. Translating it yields CASSLVGSGIYGYTF.